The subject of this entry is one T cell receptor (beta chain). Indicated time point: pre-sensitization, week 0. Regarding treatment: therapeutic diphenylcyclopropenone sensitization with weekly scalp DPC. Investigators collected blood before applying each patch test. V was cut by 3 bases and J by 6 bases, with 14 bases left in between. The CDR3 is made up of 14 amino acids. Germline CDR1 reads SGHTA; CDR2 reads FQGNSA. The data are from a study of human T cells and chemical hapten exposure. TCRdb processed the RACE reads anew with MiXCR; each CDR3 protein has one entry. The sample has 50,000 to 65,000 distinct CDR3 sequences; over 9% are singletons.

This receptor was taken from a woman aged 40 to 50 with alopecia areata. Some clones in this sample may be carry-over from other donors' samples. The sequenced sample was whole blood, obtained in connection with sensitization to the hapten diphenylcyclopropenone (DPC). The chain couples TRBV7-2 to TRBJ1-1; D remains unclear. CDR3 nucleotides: TGTGCCAGCAGCTTCGGCGGAAAGGTGGCTGAAGCTTTCTTT. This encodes CASSFGGKVAEAFF.